Reported below is one T cell receptor beta chain. Libraries were prepared by immunoSEQ multiplex PCR; TCRdb keeps only in-frame clonotypes and omits some of them. The sample consists of around 94,000 clones, around 87% of them appearing once. This record belongs to a study of OX40 agonist ivuxolimab in advanced cancers. The CDR3 has 15 amino acids. After removal of 4 bases from V and 4 bases from J, the junction contained 4 bases not matched to a gene. Germline-derived CDR1 and CDR2 are SGHTA and FQGTGA. This receptor was taken from an adult with an advanced solid tumor such as melanoma, head and neck, liver or kidney cancer. The rearrangement links TRBV7-3 to TRBJ2-2; TRBD1 aligns across 9 bases. The starting material was CD4+ or CD8+ T cells sorted from blood, obtained in a trial of the OX40 agonist ivuxolimab. Here the CDR3 DNA reads TGTGCCAGCAGCTCTAAGGGACAGGGCACCGGGGAGCTGTTTTTT. It is translated as CASSSKGQGTGELFF.